Listed here are 7 T cell receptor delta chains from one sample, sequenced in a study of γδ T cells in repeated Plasmodium falciparum infection. TCRdb re-called the multiplex PCR reads with CATT. Altogether about 51,000 delta-chain clones are present, 1.5% to 2% being singletons, with the ten largest covering approximately 25%. Flow sorting of PBMC yielded separate Vgamma9/Vdelta2+ and Vdelta2-negative gammadelta T cell populations for bulk repertoire analysis. Sample: gamma-delta T cells from blood. Receptor source: a pool of human donors (malaria-infected and uninfected, not separated).

As concerns this clone: This DNA's translation differs at residue 6 from TCRdb's protein, which comes from a much larger clone; a read error is likely, and the protein shown is translated from the DNA. The rearrangement uses TRDV3 and TRDJ1; 8 bases are shared with TRDD3. Germline CDR1 and CDR2: TVYSNPD and GDNSRS (reference sequence). The CDR3 runs to 15 residues. V lost 2 bases to trimming and J lost 10 bases; unmatched junction nucleotides: 18. The CDR3 coding sequence is TGTGCCTTTTCTCCACGGGGGGATATGCGGCCAGGACTCATCTTT. It specifies CAFSPRGDMRPGLIF.

On this clone: A read error is likely here: a far larger clone is one base away. Other DNA sequences in this sample translate to the same CDR3. The V gene is TRDV3, the J gene TRDJ1; possibly TRDD3 for D (7 bases). No J segment appears in TCRdb, so it was assigned here by matching the sequence to germline. Between the trimmed V and J ends, which lost 3 bases and 0 bases, there was a span of 32 bases. In germline, CDR1 is TVYSNPD, CDR2 GDNSRS (reference sequence). CDR3 length: 20 amino acids. DNA of the CDR3: TGTGCCTTGCTGGGCGAGGAAATATGGGGGACCCCTATTTACACCGATAAACTCATCTTT. Residues: CALLGEEIWGTPIYTDKLIF.

This clone came up a few times. The protein that TCRdb holds for this DNA derives from a much larger clone and differs from the translated DNA at residue 17, which likely indicates a read error; the protein shown here is translated from the DNA. The chain combines TRDV1 with TRDJ1, with a weak D call TRDD3 (6 bases). TCRdb lists no J gene, so it was determined here by aligning the DNA to germline. CDR1 is TSWWSYY, CDR2 QGS, per germline. The V end was cut by 3 bases, the J end by 1 base, with 36 bases between. The CDR3 has 23 amino acids. In nucleotides, the CDR3 is TGTGCTCTTGGGGACCACGAGGGTCCGGGGGTCAAACTCAGGTGGGGGTGCACCGATAAACTCATCTTT. This codes for CALGDHEGPGVKLRWGCTDKLIF.

On this clone: The protein in TCRdb stems from a much larger clone and differs at residue 4 from this DNA's translation, likely a read error; here the protein is translated from the DNA. This rearrangement joins TRDV1 to TRDJ1, with unresolved D. No J segment appears in TCRdb, so it was assigned here by matching the sequence to germline. Germline V gives CDR1 TSWWSYY, CDR2 QGS. CDR3 length equals 17 residues. The CDR3 sequence is CALEEPIKRRYADKLIF. DNA of the CDR3: TGTGCTCTTGAGGAACCTATAAAACGCCGTTACGCCGATAAACTCATCTTT.

This clone came up many times. This chain joins TRDV3 and TRDJ1; possibly TRDD2 or TRDD3 for D (5 bases each). This CDR3 is built from 17 residues. The V end lost 4 bases, the J end lost 0 bases, and 24 bases lay between the germline ends. The germline CDR1 and CDR2 sequences are TVYSNPD and GDNSRS (reference sequence). CDR3 sequence reads: CASRHPIMPGYTDKLIF. In DNA form, the CDR3 reads TGTGCCTCTAGACATCCTATTATGCCTGGGTACACCGATAAACTCATCTTT.

Remarks on this clone: A far larger clone differs by one base, so this is likely a read error. This specimen includes other DNA sequences encoding the same CDR3. The chain carries TRDV1 and TRDJ3, with D maybe TRDD3 (6 bases). The J gene, not given by TCRdb, was assigned here from a germline match of the nucleotide sequence. V gave up 3 bases and J gave up 1 base, with 25 bases separating them. The CDR3 spans 22 residues. Germline CDR1 and CDR2: TSWWSYY and QGS. CDR3 in DNA: TGTGCTCTTGGGGAGCATGGCCTCAGGAGGGATATTGGATCCTGGGACACCCGACAGATGTTTTTC. Protein product: CALGEHGLRRDIGSWDTRQMFF.

As for this clone: The protein TCRdb gives is from a much larger clone and does not agree with this DNA's translation at residue 14, likely a read error; the protein shown here comes from the DNA. The chain joins TRDV1 to TRDJ1; 7 bases are a match to TRDD3. No J gene is reported in TCRdb; it was inferred here by comparing the DNA with germline. Germline V gives CDR1 TSWWSYY, CDR2 QGS. V trimming: 1 base; J trimming: 0 bases; junction bases outside the gene matches: 20. The CDR3 spans 21 residues. The CDR3 nucleotides are TGTGCTCTTGGGGAACCGCACCTACAGGTCCTGGGGGCCTCGTACACCGATAAACTCATCTTT. It specifies CALGEPHLQVLGASYTDKLIF.